These T cell receptor beta chains were read from a single sample in a study of T cell repertoires in cytomegalovirus infection. Via MiXCR, TCRdb re-called the reads, giving one row per CDR3 protein. The sample carries about 400,000 distinct CDR3 sequences, 15% to 20% recorded once. Sequencing was performed on PBMCs. The receptors stem from a human donor in good health (CMV status not recorded). Some clones in this sample may be carry-over from other donors' samples. The CDR3 runs from the conserved cysteine through the conserved F or W. A D gene is named only where the DNA matches it firmly. Clone size appears in some rows only: once, few, many, or a class for an expanded clone.

V gene,D gene,J gene,clone size,CDR3 protein,CDR3 DNA
TRBV7-2,NA,TRBJ1-4,many,CASSPSSAATNEKLFF,TGTGCCAGCAGCCCCAGCTCGGCCGCAACTAATGAAAAACTGTTTTTT
TRBV19,TRBD1,TRBJ1-5,NA,CASSTSGTGFSNQPQHF,TGTGCCAGTAGTACCTCCGGGACAGGTTTTAGCAATCAGCCCCAGCATTTT
TRBV10-3,TRBD2,TRBJ2-3,few,CAIRGLAGTDTQYF,TGTGCCATCCGGGGACTAGCGGGAACAGATACGCAGTATTTT
TRBV10-3,NA,TRBJ1-1,few,CAITDPGSSAFF,TGTGCCATCACCGACCCAGGGTCATCGGCTTTCTTT
TRBV7-2,NA,TRBJ2-5,few,CASSAMGGWETQYF,TGTGCCAGCAGCGCAATGGGGGGTTGGGAGACCCAGTACTTC
TRBV7-2,NA,TRBJ2-2,NA,CASSLDAERNTGELFF,TGTGCCAGCAGCTTAGATGCGGAGAGGAACACCGGGGAGCTGTTTTTT
TRBV3-1,TRBD2,TRBJ2-5,few,CASTRGGLVETQYF,TGTGCCAGCACCCGGGGGGGACTAGTAGAGACCCAGTACTTC
TRBV6-5,NA,TRBJ1-5,few,CASRTTGSNQPQHF,TGTGCCAGCAGGACCACAGGTAGCAATCAGCCCCAGCATTTT
TRBV2,NA,TRBJ1-3,few,CASRDQGAANTIYF,TGTGCCAGCAGAGATCAGGGTGCTGCAAACACCATATATTTT
TRBV2,NA,TRBJ1-1,NA,CASSGAGGALNTEAFF,TGTGCCAGCAGCGGGGCGGGGGGTGCCCTAAACACTGAAGCTTTCTTT
TRBV29-1,TRBD2,TRBJ2-3,few,CSVEEGSGGITDTQYF,TGCAGCGTTGAAGAGGGTAGCGGGGGTATCACAGATACGCAGTATTTT
TRBV7-9,NA,TRBJ1-2,many,CASSPGGARYNYGYTF,TGTGCCAGCAGCCCGGGCGGGGCACGATACAACTATGGCTACACCTTC
TRBV7-9,NA,TRBJ2-7,NA,CASSLKEGGGYEQYF,TGTGCCAGCAGCTTAAAGGAAGGAGGGGGTTACGAGCAGTACTTC
TRBV7-2,TRBD2,TRBJ2-5,NA,CASSLLAGWTQYF,TGTGCCAGCAGCTTACTAGCGGGGTGGACCCAGTACTTC